This TCR beta chain is from a study of T cells expressing NK-cell markers. Study-wide points: There were several donors in whom these clonotypes also led the CD3+CD56-NKG2C+ fraction. Several of the donors carried dominant NKG2C+ clonotypes that took up 1.0-7.0% of their CD8+ T cells.

Concerning this clonotype itself: The antigen is undetermined.

From its re-call of the 5' RACE reads, TCRdb lists each CDR3 protein once, without DNA. Across about 260,000 distinct CDR3 sequences, the top ten clones capture 4% to 5% of the sample. The CDR3 totals 14 residues. The germline CDR1 and CDR2 sequences are MNHNS and SASEGT. The chain recombines TRBV6-1 with TRBJ2-7; TCRdb lists TRBD1, though no DNA is available to test this call. The receptor comes from a woman aged 18 to 75 in good health. Sequenced sample: blood T cells: a sorted CD56 or NKG2C T cell subset, CD4+ or CD8+ T cells, or bulk PBMC T cells (not recorded which). The CDR3 sequence: CASTSTGYSYEQYF.